This paragraph covers one TCR beta chain sequence. Its antigen remains unidentified. This entry belongs to a study of cytomegalovirus exposure and HLA in healthy donors. The germline V gene encodes CDR1 MNHEY and CDR2 SVGAGI. With 2 bases clipped from V and 4 bases from J, the junction kept 2 bases outside the gene matches. CDR3 length: 14 amino acids. Findings and limits, study-wide: A later analysis, which compared TCR beta chains of equal frequency, found the HLA-associated ones more clonally expanded. Specificity of three CMV-associated chains for CMV antigens was verified in vitro. As a later analysis showed, several of the most significant clusters appeared to be linked to common viral pathogens. Prior analysis indicated that the majority of TCR beta V segments exhibited productivity approximately 90% or approximately 30% of the time.

13 Jbeta primers and 60 Vbeta primers were used for the PCR. The protocol was immunoSEQ multiplex PCR, while the TCRdb copy is restricted to in-frame clones and leaves out a portion. Here the sample spans about 150,000 clones, about three fifths being singletons. The sample comprised PBMCs. The sequence was collected from a woman aged 55-70 years in good health and CMV-seropositive. This chain uses TRBV6-5 with TRBJ2-1, with 7 bases identical to TRBD1. The CDR3 sequence: CASSYGTVYNEQFF. The CDR3 coding sequence is TGTGCCAGCAGTTACGGGACAGTTTACAATGAGCAGTTCTTC.